The present TCR beta chain was sequenced within a study of CD8 T cells in Susac syndrome. V was clipped by 4 bases and J by 5 bases, with 17 bases between them. This CDR3 is 15 amino acids long. Germline V gives CDR1 MNHEY, CDR2 SVGAGI. RNA was extracted with the RNeasy kit, and a quantity of roughly 0.5 to 1 ug was reverse transcribed using random hexamers. Amplification of the TCR beta CDR3 was carried out by immunoSEQ multiplex PCR, which spanned a total of 54 Vbeta and 13 Jbeta segments. Each CDR3 protein gets one entry after TCRdb re-called the immunoSEQ multiplex PCR reads with MiXCR. The profile shows 100,000 to 150,000 distinct CDR3 sequences, nearly 95% of them singletons. Matched for age and sex, the controls were healthy donors.

This clonotype was obtained from a human donor in good health. V is TRBV6-5 and J is TRBJ2-5; D may be TRBD1 (6 bases). Source material: CD4+ T cells from PBMCs. The DNA of the CDR3 is TGTGCCAGCAGTTTCTCAGGGGCGCCACGGGAGACCCAGTACTTC. Its protein is CASSFSGAPRETQYF.